This TCR beta chain was profiled in a study of CD8 T cells in ankylosing spondylitis. Regarding the study as a whole: The authors reported significant enrichment of disease-linked clones in matched ankylosing spondylitis synovial fluid. A TCR beta motif made of roughly eight highly homologous variants seemed typical of ankylosing spondylitis blood. Peripheral blood samples showed relatively rare disease-linked clones, and these clones were CD8+.

MiXCR, applied by TCRdb to the 5' RACE reads, yields one record per CDR3 protein. Found here are a few hundred thousand distinct CDR3 sequences, about 13% of them singletons; the top ten hold around 7%. The germline gives CDR1 SGHDN, CDR2 FVKESK. The V end was cut by 1 base, the J end by 6 bases, with 18 bases between. The CDR3 consists of 16 residues. The sample holds a few counts of this clonotype. The antigen is not known. This sequence joins TRBV14 and TRBJ1-1; possible D gene TRBD1, 5 bases. The specimen sequenced was blood, either unsorted or a sorted T cell fraction (not recorded which). The receptor comes from a male donor with ankylosing spondylitis. This CDR3 is CASSQGFGHSYPEAFF. As DNA, the CDR3 is TGTGCCAGCAGCCAAGGCTTCGGACACTCGTACCCTGAAGCTTTCTTT. Variable domain in full (rest from reference TRBV14 and TRBJ1-1): EAGVTQFPSHSVIEKGQTVTLRCDPISGHDNLYWYRRVMGKEIKFLLHFVKESKQDESGMPNNRFLAERTGGTYSTLKVQPAELEDSGVYFCASSQGFGHSYPEAFFGQGTRLTVV.